This TCR beta chain appears in the sequencing data of a study of glioma-infiltrating T cells. Overall study context: WHO grade II oligodendrogliomas or astrocytomas, plus non-recurrent WHO grade IV glioblastomas, were sampled. Presurgical dexamethasone in glioma patients lasted six or fewer days. Sequencing aimed for roughly 4.5- to 11-fold coverage of 750,000 to 1,000,000 peripheral T cells. Study findings and constraints: Patients with low tissue-blood divergence carried a signature set of shared blood CDR3 motifs.

TCR alpha and beta CDR3 regions were amplified from RNA using iRepertoire nested multiplex PCR. TCRdb reprocessed the multiplex PCR reads via MiXCR and lists one record per CDR3 protein. The sample records 400,000 or so distinct CDR3 sequences, roughly two fifths being singletons. As concerns this clonotype: Its target is unknown.

This TCR derives from a human donor with low-grade glioma or glioblastoma, undergoing nonglioma brain surgery, or in good health (not recorded which). Sample: glioma tissue, nonneoplastic brain tissue, or PBMCs (not recorded which).

This CDR3 is CSATTGTGNTIYF. The CDR3, as DNA: TGCAGTGCTACCACAGGGACTGGAAACACCATATATTTT. J is TRBJ1-3 and V is TRBV20-1; maybe TRBD1 (6 bases). Per germline, CDR1 DFQATT and CDR2 SNEGSKA (reference sequence). The CDR3 contains 13 residues. Trimming took 4 bases from V and 2 from J, leaving 9 bases between them.